The 18 T cell receptor beta chains below were found in one sample sequenced in a study of regulatory T cells in long-lasting Graves disease. With iRepertoire HTBI primers and Arm-PCR of CDR3 regions, TCR beta libraries were built. MiXCR was run by TCRdb on the multiplex PCR reads, yielding one entry per CDR3 protein. Of 400,000 to 500,000 distinct CDR3 sequences listed, around a fifth are singletons. Indicated time point: persistent/refractory GD, antithyroid drugs over 5 years with positive TRAb. PBMC-extracted RNA yielded the TCR library. The sample here was peripheral blood mononuclear cells (PBMCs), taken when the disease was refractory, from a patient treated with antithyroid drugs. The receptor set was obtained from a female donor with Graves disease.

This sequence joins TRBV9 and TRBJ1-1; D uncertain. This CDR3 comprises 15 residues. V was pared by 5 bases and J by 4 bases, with 18 bases between. Germline loops: CDR1 SGDLS, CDR2 YYNGEE. This CDR3 reads CASSELDWGGTEAFF. The CDR3 nucleotides read TGTGCCAGCAGTGAATTGGATTGGGGAGGCACTGAAGCTTTCTTT.

In this sample, this clonotype turned up a few times. The chain joins TRBV30 to TRBJ1-5; D not certain. The CDR3 sequence is 13 residues long. V was trimmed by 2 bases and J by 0 bases, leaving 5 bases between them. The germline V gene has CDR1 GTSNPN and CDR2 SVGIG (reference sequence). CDR3 in amino acids: CAWSRDSNQPQHF. The CDR3 bases are TGTGCCTGGAGTAGGGATAGCAATCAGCCCCAGCATTTT.

This clonotype was detected a few times. The rearrangement uses TRBV28 and TRBJ2-7; no definite D call. The CDR3 loop spans 16 amino acids. Germline CDR1 is MDHEN and CDR2 is SYDVKM. V was shortened by 6 bases and J by 0 bases, with 18 bases between the two germline ends. CDR3 DNA sequence: TGTGCCAGCAGACCCCCTTTAGCAGGTAGCTCCTACGAGCAGTACTTC. It is translated as CASRPPLAGSSYEQYF.

This clonotype occurred a few times. The rearrangement joins TRBV7-2 to TRBJ2-1, with D maybe TRBD1 (5 bases). The CDR3 length is 15 residues. V was cut by 0 bases and J by 6 bases, with 12 bases left in between. The germline CDR1 and CDR2 sequences are SGHTA and FQGNSA. CDR3: CASSLAGLVSNEQFF. The CDR3 coding sequence is TGTGCCAGCAGCTTAGCGGGGCTGGTAAGCAATGAGCAGTTCTTC.

This clonotype came up a few times. The chain joins TRBV10-3 to TRBJ1-1; D possibly corresponds to TRBD1 (5 bases). CDR3 length equals 16 residues. CDR1 and CDR2 from the germline V gene are ENHRY and SYGVKD. V dropped 10 bases and J dropped 3 bases, with 24 bases sitting between them. The CDR3: CATLGTPPQRDTEAFF. The CDR3 DNA reads as TGTGCCACCCTCGGGACTCCTCCACAGCGGGACACTGAAGCTTTCTTT.

This chain uses TRBV5-5 with TRBJ2-1; 11 nucleotides match TRBD2. Germline CDR1 and CDR2: SGHKS and YYEKEE (reference sequence). This CDR3 is built from 16 residues. V lost 3 bases and J lost 6; bases outside the gene matches: 8. The CDR3 sequence is CASSWGGTSGPNEQFF. CDR3 bases: TGTGCCAGCAGCTGGGGGGGGACTAGCGGCCCCAATGAGCAGTTCTTC.

This chain links TRBV5-1 with TRBJ1-1; weak D call: TRBD1 (5 bases). The CDR3 has 14 amino acids. V dropped 9 bases and J dropped 5 bases, with 20 bases sitting between them. Germline CDR1 is SGHRS and CDR2 is YFSETQ. This CDR3 reads CATNPLGVGTEAFF. The CDR3 nucleotides are TGCGCCACCAACCCTCTGGGGGTAGGGACTGAAGCTTTCTTT.

V usage is TRBV19 and J usage is TRBJ2-5; D perhaps matches TRBD2 (6 bases). Germline V gene lookup returns CDR1 LNHDA and CDR2 SQIVND (reference sequence). This CDR3 region has 18 residues. The ends were cut back, 3 bases at V and 5 bases at J, with 25 bases in the middle. The CDR3 here is CASSMRAGLSIFGETQYF. The CDR3 nucleotides are TGTGCCAGTAGTATGAGGGCGGGGCTCTCCATTTTTGGGGAGACCCAGTACTTC.

This chain connects TRBV9 to TRBJ1-2, with 7 nucleotides matching TRBD1. The CDR3 runs 18 residues. J gave up 0 bases and V 2 bases, and 13 bases lay outside the gene matches. The germline V gene has CDR1 SGDLS and CDR2 YYNGEE. The chain's CDR3 is CASSVVSVKGASNYGYTF. The CDR3 DNA reads TGTGCCAGCAGCGTGGTTTCGGTCAAGGGGGCTTCTAACTATGGCTACACCTTC.

With regard to this clonotype: A much larger clone lies a single base off, so this may be a read error. This rearrangement joins TRBV27 to TRBJ2-2; D ambiguous. The V end lost 1 base, the J end lost 6 bases, and 6 bases lay between the germline ends. This CDR3 region has 13 residues. Per the germline V gene, CDR1 is MNHEY and CDR2 is SMNVEV (reference sequence). CDR3 DNA sequence: TGTGCCAGCAGTTTATTTAACCCCGGGGAGCTGTTTTTT. The encoded protein is CASSLFNPGELFF.

This chain uses TRBV19 with TRBJ1-1, with unresolved D. CDR3 length: 15 amino acids. Trimming took off 1 base at V and 2 bases at J, with 11 bases between the two ends. Germline-derived CDR1 and CDR2 are LNHDA and SQIVND (reference sequence). In DNA form, the CDR3 reads TGTGCCAGTAGTATAGCCGGCAGTCATAACACTGAAGCTTTCTTT. Protein: CASSIAGSHNTEAFF.

The table lists this clonotype with many counts. In DNA form, the CDR3 reads TGTGCCAGCATGTCAGGGGCTGCGAACACCGGGGAGCTGTTTTTT. Its translation is CASMSGAANTGELFF. The gene calls are TRBV6-1 and TRBJ2-2; TRBD1 is a possible D gene (6 bases). V was trimmed by 7 bases and J by 0 bases, leaving 12 bases between them. CDR3 length: 15 residues. Germline CDR1 is MNHNS and CDR2 is SASEGT.

This clonotype was recorded at least ten times. The chain employs TRBV20-1 and TRBJ1-1, with D unresolved. Germline-derived CDR1 and CDR2 are DFQATT and SNEGSKA (reference sequence). The CDR3 has 12 residues. V gave up 6 bases and J gave up 4 bases, with 12 bases separating them. CDR3 sequence reads: CSAAPIVTEAFF. CDR3 bases: TGCAGTGCCGCGCCGATCGTCACTGAAGCTTTCTTT.

This clonotype was seen many times. This chain uses TRBV5-1 with TRBJ1-1; 7 bases map to TRBD1. The CDR3 length is 16 residues. CDR1 SGHRS and CDR2 YFSETQ come from the germline V gene. Trimming cost V 0 bases and J 2 bases; bases outside gene matches: 7. The chain's CDR3 is CASSLGKGASNTEAFF. CDR3 bases: TGCGCCAGCAGCTTGGGTAAGGGGGCGAGTAACACTGAAGCTTTCTTT.

The chain recombines TRBV18 with TRBJ1-1, with TRBD1 identical over 8 bases. The CDR3 has 12 residues. Germline lookup yields CDR1 KGHSH and CDR2 LQKENI. Unmatched junction bases numbered 4, after V lost 8 bases and J lost 5 bases. CDR3 sequence reads: CASLTGGTEAFF. Written as DNA, the CDR3 is TGTGCCAGCCTAACAGGGGGGACTGAAGCTTTCTTT.

This clonotype was detected a few times. The rearrangement uses TRBV10-3 and TRBJ1-3, with unresolved D. The CDR3 length is 13 residues. Deletions cut 4 bases from V and 3 bases from J, with 7 bases between. The germline CDR1 and CDR2 sequences are ENHRY and SYGVKD. The DNA of the CDR3 is TGTGCCATCAGTGCCGCCCTTGGAAACACCATATATTTT. It is translated as CAISAALGNTIYF.

Ten or more counts support this clonotype. This rearrangement joins TRBV6-2 or TRBV6-3 to TRBJ2-7; 7 bases agree with TRBD2. CDR1 and CDR2 from the germline V gene are MNHEY and SVGEGT. The CDR3 is 14 residues long. Trimming removed 6 bases from V and 9 bases from J; junction bases left unmatched: 14. The CDR3 region has the DNA TGTGCCAGCAGGACTCCGGGACTAACTACGAGGCAGTACTTC. This codes for CASRTPGLTTRQYF.

This clonotype was counted a few times. The chain employs TRBV4-1 and TRBJ1-2, with 7 bases identical to TRBD1. CDR1 is MGHRA and CDR2 is YSYEKL in the germline V gene. The CDR3 is 13 amino acids. Losses at the gene ends were 1 base for V and 10 bases for J; bases not matched to a gene: 6. CDR3 bases: TGCGCCAGCAGCCAAGGACAGGGAGGACCCTACACCTTC. Its protein product is CASSQGQGGPYTF.